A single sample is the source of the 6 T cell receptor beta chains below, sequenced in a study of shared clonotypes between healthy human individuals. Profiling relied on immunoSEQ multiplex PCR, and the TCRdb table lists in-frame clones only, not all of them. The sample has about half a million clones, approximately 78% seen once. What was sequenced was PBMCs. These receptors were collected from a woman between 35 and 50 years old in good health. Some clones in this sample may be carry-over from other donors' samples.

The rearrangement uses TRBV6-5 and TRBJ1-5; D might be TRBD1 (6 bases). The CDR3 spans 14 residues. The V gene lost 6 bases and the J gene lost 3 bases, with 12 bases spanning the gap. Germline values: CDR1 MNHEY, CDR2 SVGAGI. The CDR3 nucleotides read TGTGCCAGCAGCCTCAGGGGATTCAATCAGCCCCAGCATTTT. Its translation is CASSLRGFNQPQHF.

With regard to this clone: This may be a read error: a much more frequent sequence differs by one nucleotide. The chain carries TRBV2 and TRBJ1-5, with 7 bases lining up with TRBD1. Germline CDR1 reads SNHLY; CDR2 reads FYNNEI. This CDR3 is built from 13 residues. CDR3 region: CASREGAGQPRHF. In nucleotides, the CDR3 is TGTGCCAGCCGTGAGGGGGCCGGGCAGCCCCGGCATTTT.

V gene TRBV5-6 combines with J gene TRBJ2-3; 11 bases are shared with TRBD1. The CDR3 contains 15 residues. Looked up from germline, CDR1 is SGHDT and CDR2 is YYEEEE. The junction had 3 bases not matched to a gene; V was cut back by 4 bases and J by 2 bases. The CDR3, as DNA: TGTGCCAGCAGCGATGGACAGGGGGCCACAGATACGCAGTATTTT. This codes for CASSDGQGATDTQYF.

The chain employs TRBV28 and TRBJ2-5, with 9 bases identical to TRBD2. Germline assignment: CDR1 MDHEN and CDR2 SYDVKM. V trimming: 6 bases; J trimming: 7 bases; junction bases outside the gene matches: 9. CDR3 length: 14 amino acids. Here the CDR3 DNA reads TGTGCCAGCAGCGGACTAGCGAGATGGGGGACCCAGTACTTC. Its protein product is CASSGLARWGTQYF.

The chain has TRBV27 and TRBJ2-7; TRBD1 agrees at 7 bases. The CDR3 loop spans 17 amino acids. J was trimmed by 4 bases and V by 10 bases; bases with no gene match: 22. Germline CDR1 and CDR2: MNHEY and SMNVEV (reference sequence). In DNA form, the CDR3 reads TGTGCCACCACTAAGGGCCCCGCCGGGACAGTAGCTTACGAGCAGTACTTC. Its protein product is CATTKGPAGTVAYEQYF.

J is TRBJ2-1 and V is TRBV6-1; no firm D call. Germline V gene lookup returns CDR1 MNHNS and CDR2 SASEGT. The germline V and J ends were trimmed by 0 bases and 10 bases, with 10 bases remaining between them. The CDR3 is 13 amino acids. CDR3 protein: CASSEAAQKEQFF. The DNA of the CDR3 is TGTGCCAGCAGTGAAGCCGCGCAGAAAGAGCAGTTCTTC.